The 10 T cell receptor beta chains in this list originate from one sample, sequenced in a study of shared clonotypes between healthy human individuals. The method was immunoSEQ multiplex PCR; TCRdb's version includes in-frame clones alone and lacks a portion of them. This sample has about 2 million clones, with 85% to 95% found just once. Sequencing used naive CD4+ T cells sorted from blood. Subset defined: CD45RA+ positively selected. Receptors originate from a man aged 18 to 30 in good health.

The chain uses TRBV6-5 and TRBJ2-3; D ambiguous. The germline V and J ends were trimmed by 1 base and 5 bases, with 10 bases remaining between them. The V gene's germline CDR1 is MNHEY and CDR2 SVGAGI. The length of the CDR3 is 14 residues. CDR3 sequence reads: CASSYYGTGDTQYF. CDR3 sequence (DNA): TGTGCCAGCAGTTACTACGGCACCGGAGATACGCAGTATTTT.

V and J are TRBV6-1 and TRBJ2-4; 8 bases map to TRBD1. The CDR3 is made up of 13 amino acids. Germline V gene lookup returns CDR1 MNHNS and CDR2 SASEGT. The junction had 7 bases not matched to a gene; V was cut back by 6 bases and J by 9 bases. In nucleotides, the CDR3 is TGTGCCAGCAGCCTGACAGGGGCGTTCATTCAGTACTTC. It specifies CASSLTGAFIQYF.

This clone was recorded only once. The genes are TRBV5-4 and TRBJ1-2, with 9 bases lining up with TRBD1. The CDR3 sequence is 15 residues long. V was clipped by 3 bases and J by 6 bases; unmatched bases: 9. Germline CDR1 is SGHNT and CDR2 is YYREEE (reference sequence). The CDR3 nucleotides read TGTGCCAGCAGCTCTTACGGGACAGGGATTCATGGCTACACCTTC. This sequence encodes CASSSYGTGIHGYTF. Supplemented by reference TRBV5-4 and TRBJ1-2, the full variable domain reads ETGVTQSPTHLIKTRGQQVTLRCSSQSGHNTVSWYQQALGQGPQFIFQYYREEENGRGNFPPRFSGLQFPNYSSELNVNALELDDSALYLCASSSYGTGIHGYTFGSGTRLTVV.

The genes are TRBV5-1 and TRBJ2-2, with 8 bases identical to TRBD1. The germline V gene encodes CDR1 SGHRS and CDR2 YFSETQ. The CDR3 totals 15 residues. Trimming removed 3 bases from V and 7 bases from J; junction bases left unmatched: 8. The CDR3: CASSWTGSSLGELFF. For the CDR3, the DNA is TGCGCCAGCAGCTGGACAGGGAGCTCTCTCGGGGAGCTGTTTTTT.

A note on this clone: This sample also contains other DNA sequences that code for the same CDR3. The CDR3 protein is CASSQGSSGNTIYF. CDR3 bases: TGCGCCAGCAGCCAAGGCAGCTCTGGAAACACCATATATTTT. J is TRBJ1-3 and V is TRBV4-1; D is undetermined. This CDR3 spans 14 amino acids. Germline CDR1 is MGHRA and CDR2 is YSYEKL. Trimming took 1 base from V and 0 from J, leaving 4 bases between them.

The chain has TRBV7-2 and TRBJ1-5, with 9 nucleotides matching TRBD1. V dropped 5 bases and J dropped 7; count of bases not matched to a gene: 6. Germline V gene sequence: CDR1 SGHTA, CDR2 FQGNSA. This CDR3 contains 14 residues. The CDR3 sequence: CASSPRDRAQPQHF. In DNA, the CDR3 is TGTGCCAGCAGCCCCCGGGACAGGGCACAGCCCCAGCATTTT.

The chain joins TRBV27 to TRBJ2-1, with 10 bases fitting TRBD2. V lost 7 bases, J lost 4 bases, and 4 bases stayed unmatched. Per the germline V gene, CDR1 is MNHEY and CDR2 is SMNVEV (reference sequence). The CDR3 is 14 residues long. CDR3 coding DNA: TGTGCCAGCACTAGCGGGAGACATTACAATGAGCAGTTCTTC. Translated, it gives CASTSGRHYNEQFF.

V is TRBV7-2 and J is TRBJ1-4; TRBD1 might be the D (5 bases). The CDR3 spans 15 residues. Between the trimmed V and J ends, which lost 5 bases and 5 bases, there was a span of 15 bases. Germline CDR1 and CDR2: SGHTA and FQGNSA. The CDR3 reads CASSQSDRRNEKLFF. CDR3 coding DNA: TGTGCCAGCAGCCAGAGCGACAGAAGAAATGAAAAACTGTTTTTT.

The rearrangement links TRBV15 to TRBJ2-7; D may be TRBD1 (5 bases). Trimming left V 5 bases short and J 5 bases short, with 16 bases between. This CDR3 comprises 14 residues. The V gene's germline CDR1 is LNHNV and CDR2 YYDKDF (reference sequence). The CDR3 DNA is TGTGCCACCAGCGGGGCAGCTACTCCTCACGAGCAGTACTTC. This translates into CATSGAATPHEQYF.

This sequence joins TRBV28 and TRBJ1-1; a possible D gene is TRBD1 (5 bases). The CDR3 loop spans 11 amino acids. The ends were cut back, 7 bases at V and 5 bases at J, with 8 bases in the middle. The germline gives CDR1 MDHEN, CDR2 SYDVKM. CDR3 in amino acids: CASNRLTEAFF. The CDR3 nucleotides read TGTGCCAGCAACAGGTTGACTGAAGCTTTCTTT.